A selection of T cell receptor beta chains follows, all from one sample in a study of vaccination and CD4 T cells after COVID-19. A single record per CDR3 protein comes from TCRdb applying MiXCR to the PCR reads. This table has some 22,000 distinct CDR3 sequences, 55% to 65% appearing once. No antigen is known for these receptors. Sequences were derived from CD4+ T cells from blood, cultured in vitro, sampled before SARS-CoV-2 vaccination. These receptors came from a human donor who received a COVID-19 vaccine. Each CDR3 is given with its conserved first and last residue. Fields, in order: V gene, clone size, J gene, D gene, CDR3 protein, CDR3 DNA. A D gene is named only where the DNA matches it firmly. Not every row has a clone size; where given, it reads once, few, many or a size class.

V: TRBV20-1; size: .; J: TRBJ2-3; D: .; CDR3: CSVTFPRGTDTQYF; DNA: TGCAGTGTCACGTTCCCTAGGGGAACAGATACGCAGTATTTT
V: TRBV7-2; size: .; J: TRBJ2-3; D: TRBD2; CDR3: CASSSSGVGGNTQYF; DNA: TGTGCCAGCAGTTCGAGCGGGGTGGGTGGGAATACGCAGTATTTT
V: TRBV4-1; size: .; J: TRBJ2-2; D: .; CDR3: CASSQEAFAGELFF; DNA: TGCGCCAGCAGCCAAGAGGCATTCGCCGGGGAGCTGTTTTTT
V: TRBV30; size: .; J: TRBJ2-5; D: TRBD2; CDR3: CAYYGGGQETQYF; DNA: TGTGCCTATTATGGGGGGGGTCAAGAGACCCAGTACTTC
V: TRBV19; size: few; J: TRBJ2-3; D: TRBD2; CDR3: CASSRGLAGATSTDTQYF; DNA: TGTGCCAGTAGTAGGGGGCTAGCGGGGGCTACGAGCACAGATACGCAGTATTTT
V: TRBV10-2; size: once; J: TRBJ2-3; D: .; CDR3: CASSEVGGVSTDTQYF; DNA: TGCGCCAGCAGTGAGGTGGGCGGGGTAAGCACAGATACGCAGTATTTT
V: TRBV11-2; size: .; J: TRBJ1-1; D: .; CDR3: CASSLWWPELEVDTEAFF; DNA: TGTGCCAGCAGCTTATGGTGGCCAGAACTAGAGGTTGACACTGAAGCTTTCTTT
V: TRBV6-5; size: few; J: TRBJ1-2; D: TRBD1; CDR3: CASSYQRTGSYGYTF; DNA: TGTGCCAGCAGTTATCAGCGGACAGGGAGCTATGGCTACACCTTC
V: TRBV5-5; size: .; J: TRBJ2-5; D: .; CDR3: CASSFSGFGGQYQETQYF; DNA: TGTGCCAGCAGCTTTTCTGGTTTTGGGGGCCAGTACCAAGAGACCCAGTACTTC
V: TRBV24-1; size: .; J: TRBJ2-3; D: .; CDR3: CATSGGDEDTQYF; DNA: TGTGCCACCAGCGGGGGTGACGAGGATACGCAGTATTTT
V: TRBV20-1; size: once; J: TRBJ2-5; D: TRBD1; CDR3: CSARHPTGKETQYF; DNA: TGCAGTGCTAGGCATCCGACAGGGAAAGAGACCCAGTACTTC
V: TRBV5-1; size: .; J: TRBJ2-7; D: TRBD1; CDR3: CASSSQAGTGTYEQYF; DNA: TGCGCCAGCAGCTCCCAAGCCGGGACAGGGACCTACGAGCAGTACTTC
V: TRBV20-1; size: .; J: TRBJ2-3; D: TRBD2; CDR3: CSARDSGRLAGGLSSTDTQYF; DNA: TGCAGTGCTAGAGATTCGGGTAGACTAGCGGGGGGTCTGTCTAGCACAGATACGCAGTATTTT
V: TRBV5-1; size: .; J: TRBJ2-5; D: .; CDR3: CASSLAKVYQETQYF; DNA: TGCGCCAGCAGCTTGGCCAAGGTTTATCAAGAGACCCAGTACTTC
V: TRBV24-1; size: .; J: TRBJ2-2; D: TRBD1; CDR3: CATSDPGTGTTGELFF; DNA: TGTGCCACCAGTGACCCCGGGACAGGGACCACCGGGGAGCTGTTTTTT
V: TRBV29-1; size: .; J: TRBJ1-2; D: TRBD1; CDR3: CSVDPQGDYGYTF; DNA: TGCAGCGTTGACCCACAGGGGGACTATGGCTACACCTTC
V: TRBV11-1; size: .; J: TRBJ1-5; D: .; CDR3: CASSQSANQPQHF; DNA: TGTGCCAGCAGCCAATCCGCCAATCAGCCCCAGCATTTT
V: TRBV19; size: .; J: TRBJ2-5; D: .; CDR3: CASSVREETQYF; DNA: TGTGCCAGTAGCGTCAGGGAAGAGACCCAGTACTTC
V: TRBV7-9; size: few; J: TRBJ1-2; D: .; CDR3: CASSPPARQGIGAYGYTF; DNA: TGTGCCAGCAGCCCCCCGGCTCGCCAGGGAATTGGGGCCTATGGCTACACCTTC
V: TRBV7-8; size: .; J: TRBJ1-2; D: TRBD1; CDR3: CASSSGQGRGGYTF; DNA: TGTGCCAGCAGCTCCGGACAGGGGCGGGGTGGCTACACCTTC
V: TRBV19; size: .; J: TRBJ2-3; D: .; CDR3: CASSTGNRASTDTQYF; DNA: TGTGCCAGTAGTACCGGGAACAGGGCGAGCACAGATACGCAGTATTTT
V: TRBV19; size: few; J: TRBJ1-6; D: .; CDR3: CASRRSEEYSPLHF; DNA: TGTGCCAGCCGGAGAAGCGAAGAATATTCACCCCTCCACTTT
V: TRBV5-4; size: .; J: TRBJ2-2; D: .; CDR3: CASSPEDRFGELFF; DNA: TGTGCCAGCAGCCCCGAGGACCGGTTCGGGGAGCTGTTTTTT
V: TRBV7-9; size: few; J: TRBJ1-2; D: .; CDR3: CASSQTGSIGYTF; DNA: TGTGCCAGCAGCCAAACGGGCTCGATCGGCTACACCTTC
V: TRBV28; size: .; J: TRBJ1-2; D: TRBD1; CDR3: CASGTGGIGVYGYTF; DNA: TGTGCCAGCGGGACAGGGGGCATCGGGGTCTATGGCTACACCTTC
V: TRBV30; size: few; J: TRBJ1-2; D: .; CDR3: CAWTNERNYGYTF; DNA: TGTGCCTGGACAAATGAGAGAAACTATGGCTACACCTTC
V: TRBV7-9; size: .; J: TRBJ2-1; D: .; CDR3: CASSLDGGEQFF; DNA: TGTGCCAGCAGCTTAGACGGGGGTGAGCAGTTCTTC
V: TRBV6-5; size: .; J: TRBJ2-7; D: TRBD1; CDR3: CASSYYRDRGEQYF; DNA: TGTGCCAGCAGTTACTATCGGGACAGGGGCGAGCAGTACTTC
V: TRBV7-8; size: once; J: TRBJ1-1; D: .; CDR3: CASRGRGRNTEAFF; DNA: TGTGCCAGCCGGGGGCGGGGTAGGAACACTGAAGCTTTCTTT
V: TRBV5-1; size: .; J: TRBJ1-1; D: TRBD1; CDR3: CASSRRGQNTEAFF; DNA: TGCGCCAGCAGCCGCAGGGGGCAGAACACTGAAGCTTTCTTT
V: TRBV24-1; size: .; J: TRBJ2-5; D: TRBD2; CDR3: CATSGTSGGFQETQYF; DNA: TGTGCCACCAGTGGGACTAGCGGGGGGTTCCAAGAGACCCAGTACTTC
V: TRBV7-9; size: .; J: TRBJ1-3; D: .; CDR3: CASSSRTAGNTIYF; DNA: TGTGCCAGCAGCTCCCGGACGGCTGGAAACACCATATATTTT
V: TRBV19; size: once; J: TRBJ1-1; D: TRBD1; CDR3: CASSARQGATEAFF; DNA: TGTGCCAGTAGTGCTCGACAGGGGGCCACTGAAGCTTTCTTT